Listed below are T cell receptor beta chains from one sample, sequenced in a study of response to subunit inactivated influenza vaccine. TCRdb re-analysed the RT-PCR reads in MiXCR, keeping a single row per CDR3 protein. The table shows just over 300,000 distinct CDR3 sequences, with just over 20% occurring only once. The source material was PBMCs from blood, sampled less than 22 months after vaccination. Receptor source: a man aged 50 to 75 who received an inactivated influenza vaccine. The conserved cysteine and the conserved F or W are not part of the CDR3 here.

J | V | CDR3
TRBJ2-7 | TRBV7-9 | ASETSGEQY
TRBJ1-1 | TRBV10-1 | ASSESLSGAKTGHTEAF
TRBJ1-1 | TRBV14 | ASSQDLGVMNTEAF
TRBJ2-1 | TRBV5-1 | ASSSDRLGF
TRBJ1-1 | TRBV5-1 | ASSFGQVGGNTEAF
TRBJ2-7 | TRBV12-3/TRBV12-4 | ASSLRDSVGYEQY
TRBJ1-5 | TRBV7-8 | ASSLGRDRQPQH
TRBJ1-1 | TRBV29-1 | SVELGKTGITEAF
TRBJ1-2 | TRBV20-1 | SARVSGRQVDYGYT
TRBJ2-3 | TRBV7-2 | ASSPGVTRTDTQY
TRBJ1-6 | TRBV2 | ASSDGSNSPLH
TRBJ1-4 | TRBV4-1 | ASRRQGGNEKLF
TRBJ1-1 | TRBV18 | ASSPNRDTLNTEAF
TRBJ2-3 | TRBV10-3 | AISESSSGWGTDTQY
TRBJ1-4 | TRBV6-2/TRBV6-3 | ASSTWGGGATNEKLF
TRBJ2-5 | TRBV20-1 | SAPRQKETQY
TRBJ2-6 | TRBV18 | ASSPTTSGLSGANVLT
TRBJ2-2 | TRBV7-3 | ASSLSNTGELF
TRBJ2-4 | TRBV15 | ATSSKVGLAGAKNIQY
TRBJ2-1 | TRBV3-1 | ASSQGPSIGEQF
TRBJ2-3 | TRBV7-7 | ASSLGSGGRTDTQY
TRBJ2-2 | TRBV6-1 | ASRQGQGNTGELF
TRBJ2-1 | TRBV18 | ASSRSNEQF
TRBJ1-6 | TRBV12-3/TRBV12-4 | ASSLDGLNSPLH
TRBJ1-6 | TRBV3-1 | ASSQSSARTGNSPLH
TRBJ2-7 | TRBV5-6 | ASSISGGGFYEQY
TRBJ1-1 | TRBV2 | ASIRENTEAF
TRBJ1-4 | TRBV5-1 | ASSTGPSNEKLF
TRBJ1-2 | TRBV7-2 | ASSSYEGLGVWGYT
TRBJ1-2 | TRBV5-1 | ASSLRSHYGYT
TRBJ2-2 | TRBV2 | ASGTSGVGTGELF
TRBJ1-1 | TRBV3-1 | ASTPGPVNTEAF
TRBJ1-2 | TRBV28 | ASTQGQGTYGYT
TRBJ1-5 | TRBV5-6 | ASSQGPSNQPQH
TRBJ1-1 | TRBV4-2 | ASSQEWVGGPFEAF
TRBJ2-1 | TRBV20-1 | SARTVQGSANEQF
TRBJ2-7 | TRBV13 | ASSPRAEVQKSYEQY
TRBJ1-5 | TRBV20-1 | SANIRNQPQH
TRBJ1-5 | TRBV28 | ASRIPLQGGNQPQH